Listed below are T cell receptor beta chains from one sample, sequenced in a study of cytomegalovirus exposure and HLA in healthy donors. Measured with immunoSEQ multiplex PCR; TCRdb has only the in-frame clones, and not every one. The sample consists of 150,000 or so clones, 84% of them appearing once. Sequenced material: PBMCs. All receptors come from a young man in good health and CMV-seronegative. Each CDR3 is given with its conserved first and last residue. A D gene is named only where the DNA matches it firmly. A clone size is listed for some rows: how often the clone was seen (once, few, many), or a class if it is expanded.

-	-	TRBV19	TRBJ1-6	CASSIGRVNSPLHF	TGTGCCAGTAGTATCGGCAGGGTGAATTCACCCCTCCACTTT
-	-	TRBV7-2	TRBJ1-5	CASSLQGGQPQHF	TGTGCCAGCAGCTTACAGGGTGGTCAGCCCCAGCATTTT
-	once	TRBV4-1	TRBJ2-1	CASSPTGLYNEQFF	TGCGCCAGCAGCCCAACGGGTCTCTACAATGAGCAGTTCTTC
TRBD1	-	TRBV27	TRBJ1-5	CASSPEGARNQPQHF	TGTGCCAGCAGTCCGGAGGGGGCACGCAATCAGCCCCAGCATTTT
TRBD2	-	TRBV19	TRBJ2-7	CASSMLLAGPSYEQYF	TGTGCCAGTAGTATGTTACTAGCGGGGCCTAGCTACGAGCAGTACTTC
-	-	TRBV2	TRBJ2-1	CASSDVGQGITWDEQFF	TGTGCCAGCAGTGACGTGGGGCAGGGGATAACCTGGGATGAGCAGTTCTTC
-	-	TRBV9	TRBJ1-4	CAGSLRSGRTNEKLFF	TGTGCCGGCAGCTTGCGGTCAGGGCGGACTAATGAAAAACTGTTTTTT
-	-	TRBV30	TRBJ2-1	CAWSQIIYEQFF	TGTGCCTGGAGTCAGATAATCTATGAGCAGTTCTTC
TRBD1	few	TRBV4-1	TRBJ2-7	CASSKQGISSYEQYF	TGCGCCAGCAGCAAACAGGGGATTAGCTCCTACGAGCAGTACTTC
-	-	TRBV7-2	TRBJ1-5	CASSLLGGNQPQHF	TGTGCCAGCAGCTTACTCGGGGGCAATCAGCCCCAGCATTTT
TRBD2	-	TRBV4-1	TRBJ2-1	CASRRTSGTSYNEQFF	TGCGCCAGCCGAAGGACTAGCGGGACATCCTACAATGAGCAGTTCTTC
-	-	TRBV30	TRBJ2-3	CASRQVADTQYF	TGTGCCTCCAGACAGGTGGCAGATACGCAGTATTTT
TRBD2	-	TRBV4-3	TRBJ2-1	CASSQGLAGGRGEQFF	TGCGCCAGCAGCCAAGGACTAGCGGGAGGCAGGGGTGAGCAGTTCTTC
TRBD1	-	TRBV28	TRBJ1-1	CASSLLQGARDRYDTEAFF	TGTGCCAGCAGTTTACTCCAGGGGGCGCGAGACCGTTATGACACTGAAGCTTTCTTT
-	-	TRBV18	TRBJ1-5	CASSPRVDQPQHF	TGTGCCAGCTCACCACGCGTAGATCAGCCCCAGCATTTT
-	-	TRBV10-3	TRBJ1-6	CAISDRGNSPLHF	TGTGCCATCAGTGACAGGGGCAATTCACCCCTCCACTTT